This TCR beta chain originates from a study of human T cells and chemical hapten exposure. Study-wide background: Upper-back patches of 0.01% DPC were read at 6 days.

Regarding the study as a whole: DPC sensitization produced no change in TCRs with frequency above 1 in 1000. Counts of expanded TCRs at PT1 were positively correlated with patch test score.

The time point: pre-sensitization, week 0. Stated treatment: therapeutic diphenylcyclopropenone sensitization with weekly scalp DPC. This clonotype has just a few counts. Its target is not known. The junction had 14 bases not matched to a gene; V was cut back by 7 bases and J by 5 bases. The CDR3 totals 15 residues. Per germline, CDR1 SQVTM and CDR2 ANQGSEA. The library put unique molecular identifiers onto individual cDNA molecules. Via MiXCR, TCRdb re-called the RACE reads, giving one row per CDR3 protein. In the table there are tens of thousands of distinct CDR3 sequences, about 10% of which are singletons.

The sequencing here drew on whole blood, taken in connection with sensitization to the hapten diphenylcyclopropenone (DPC). The chain links TRBV29-1 to TRBJ2-1; 7 positions agree with TRBD1. The source is a man in his thirties or forties with alopecia areata. Some clones in this sample may be carry-over from other donors' samples. CDR3 residues: CSAGPPGQNDNEQFF. Here the CDR3 DNA reads TGCAGCGCTGGCCCCCCGGGACAGAACGACAATGAGCAGTTCTTC.